These T cell receptor beta chains were read from a single sample in a study of blood T cell repertoires in COVID-19. Libraries were prepared by immunoSEQ multiplex PCR; TCRdb keeps only in-frame clonotypes and omits some of them. Seen here are some 180,000 clones, 75% to 90% observed once, and the top ten hold over 6.5%. Sequencing used peripheral blood. Source of these receptors: a woman aged 40 to 49 with COVID-19, enrolled during active disease. CDR3s include the opening cysteine and the closing phenylalanine or tryptophan. Each record gives: V gene, D gene, clone size, J gene, CDR3 protein, CDR3 DNA. D genes are given only for firm matches. Clone sizes are given selectively: once, few, many, or a class where the clone is expanded.

TRBV4-1,NA,NA,TRBJ2-2,CASSQEGRGTGELFF,TGCGCCAGCAGCCAAGAAGGGAGAGGGACCGGGGAGCTGTTTTTT
TRBV28,NA,NA,TRBJ1-1,CASRKGIGTEAFF,TGTGCCAGCAGAAAGGGGATTGGCACTGAAGCTTTCTTT
TRBV19,TRBD1,NA,TRBJ1-2,CASSRQGKYGYTF,TGTGCCAGTAGTCGACAGGGCAAGTATGGCTACACCTTC
TRBV5-6,TRBD2,NA,TRBJ2-1,CASSLGISGRARGEFF,TGTGCCAGCAGCTTGGGGATTAGCGGGAGGGCCCGGGGGGAGTTCTTC
TRBV10-2,TRBD2,NA,TRBJ2-3,CASRADSGVEGTDTQYF,TGCGCCAGCAGGGCGGATAGCGGGGTCGAAGGCACAGATACGCAGTATTTT
TRBV9,TRBD2,NA,TRBJ2-3,CASSVTSGRSTDTQYF,TGTGCCAGCAGTGTTACTAGCGGGCGTAGCACAGATACGCAGTATTTT
TRBV12-3/TRBV12-4,NA,NA,TRBJ1-5,CASTTGQPQHF,TGTGCCAGCACCACAGGTCAGCCCCAGCATTTT
TRBV6-5,TRBD1,NA,TRBJ1-4,CASSRTQDRGKLFF,TGTGCCAGCAGTCGTACTCAGGACAGGGGAAAACTGTTTTTT
TRBV19,TRBD1,NA,TRBJ1-5,CASTGGTGRVYNQPQHF,TGTGCCAGTACCGGGGGGACAGGGCGAGTTTACAATCAGCCCCAGCATTTT
TRBV5-1,NA,NA,TRBJ2-7,CASRLGTYTSYEQYF,TGCGCCAGCAGACTGGGGACATACACCTCCTACGAGCAGTACTTC
TRBV27,NA,NA,TRBJ1-1,CASSLRPGEKWNTEAFF,TGTGCCAGCAGTTTACGGCCAGGGGAAAAGTGGAACACTGAAGCTTTCTTT
TRBV11-3,NA,NA,TRBJ2-1,CASSQGSSNEQFF,TGTGCCAGCAGCCAGGGCAGCAGCAATGAGCAGTTCTTC
TRBV27,TRBD1,NA,TRBJ1-1,CASSPGQGGRSEAFF,TGTGCCAGCAGTCCGGGACAGGGGGGGAGGTCTGAAGCTTTCTTT
TRBV27,TRBD1,NA,TRBJ2-7,CASSFVQGAGEQYF,TGTGCCAGCAGTTTTGTCCAGGGGGCGGGGGAGCAGTACTTC
TRBV19,NA,NA,TRBJ2-1,CASSASNSGVGEQFF,TGTGCCAGTAGTGCTTCTAATTCAGGGGTTGGTGAGCAGTTCTTC
TRBV2,NA,NA,TRBJ2-6,CASSDTRGSGANVLTF,TGTGCCAGCAGTGATACCAGGGGCTCTGGGGCCAACGTCCTGACTTTC
TRBV19,NA,NA,TRBJ2-7,CASSIGTGPSYEQYF,TGTGCCAGTAGTATAGGAACGGGTCCTTCCTACGAGCAGTACTTC
TRBV24-1,NA,NA,TRBJ2-1,CATRLSGSGGNEQFF,TGTGCCACCAGACTAAGCGGGTCAGGTGGGAATGAGCAGTTCTTC
TRBV6-4,TRBD1,NA,TRBJ1-2,CASSDAGGYGYTF,TGTGCCAGCAGTGACGCAGGGGGTTATGGCTACACCTTC
TRBV3-1/TRBV3-2,NA,NA,TRBJ2-1,CASSPFTSSYNEQFF,TGTGCCAGCAGCCCTTTCACTAGCTCCTACAATGAGCAGTTCTTC
TRBV3-1/TRBV3-2,TRBD2,NA,TRBJ2-7,CASSQDYSPLAGGSYEQYF,TGTGCCAGCAGCCAAGATTATTCCCCTCTAGCGGGCGGATCCTACGAGCAGTACTTC
TRBV6-5,TRBD1,NA,TRBJ1-4,CASRGQGATNEKLFF,TGTGCCAGCAGGGGACAGGGTGCAACTAATGAAAAACTGTTTTTT
TRBV4-1,TRBD2,once,TRBJ2-3,CASSLQGGGAKDTQYF,TGCGCCAGCAGCCTACAGGGCGGGGGGGCCAAAGATACGCAGTATTTT
TRBV3-1/TRBV3-2,NA,NA,TRBJ2-3,CASSQESRAADTQYF,TGTGCCAGCAGCCAAGAGAGCCGTGCGGCGGATACGCAGTATTTT
TRBV27,NA,NA,TRBJ2-3,CASWGGLRTDTQYF,TGTGCCAGCTGGGGGGGGCTCCGCACAGATACGCAGTATTTT
TRBV7-3,NA,NA,TRBJ1-2,CASSLSRGGSNYGYTF,TGTGCCAGCAGCTTGTCGAGGGGAGGATCTAACTATGGCTACACCTTC
TRBV5-6,TRBD1,NA,TRBJ1-1,CASSGRRLDRVGTEAFF,TGTGCCAGCAGCGGACGCCGGTTGGACAGGGTTGGGACTGAAGCTTTCTTT
TRBV3-1/TRBV3-2,TRBD1,NA,TRBJ1-2,CASSPDRGRYYGYTF,TGTGCCAGCAGCCCCGACAGGGGGCGGTACTATGGCTACACCTTC
TRBV7-9,NA,NA,TRBJ1-1,CASSLASAGADEAFF,TGTGCCAGCAGCTTAGCATCGGCAGGGGCCGACGAAGCTTTCTTT
TRBV28,NA,NA,TRBJ2-7,CASSSGVGGEDYEQYF,TGTGCCAGCAGTTCCGGGGTGGGGGGTGAGGACTACGAGCAGTACTTC
TRBV5-1,TRBD1,NA,TRBJ1-1,CASTRSGTGAMNTEAFF,TGCGCCAGCACCAGATCCGGGACAGGTGCCATGAACACTGAAGCTTTCTTT
TRBV4-1,TRBD1,few,TRBJ1-6,CASSHSTGINSPLHF,TGCGCCAGCAGCCATTCGACAGGGATCAATTCACCCCTCCACTTT
TRBV11-1,NA,NA,TRBJ2-5,CASSFQGGGRTQYF,TGTGCCAGCAGCTTTCAGGGGGGAGGCAGGACCCAGTACTTC
TRBV10-1,NA,NA,TRBJ1-4,CASSQGNEKLFF,TGCGCCAGCAGTCAGGGTAATGAAAAACTGTTTTTT
TRBV3-1/TRBV3-2,NA,NA,TRBJ1-1,CASSQGFEATEAFF,TGTGCCAGCAGCCAAGGATTCGAGGCAACTGAAGCTTTCTTT
TRBV19,NA,NA,TRBJ2-1,CASSLSGTYNEQFF,TGTGCCAGTAGTCTGAGCGGCACCTACAATGAGCAGTTCTTC
TRBV29-1,TRBD1,NA,TRBJ2-7,CSVELAGTGYEQYF,TGCAGCGTTGAACTCGCCGGGACAGGCTACGAGCAGTACTTC
TRBV6-4,TRBD1,NA,TRBJ1-1,CASSRDRVDTEAFF,TGTGCCAGCAGTCGGGACAGGGTGGACACTGAAGCTTTCTTT
TRBV19,NA,NA,TRBJ1-2,CASSIQGNYGYTF,TGTGCCAGTAGTATCCAGGGAAACTATGGCTACACCTTC
TRBV28,TRBD2,NA,TRBJ2-3,CASTSPLVVAGALLTDTQYF,TGTGCCAGCACTTCCCCCCTTGTAGTGGCGGGAGCGCTCCTCACAGATACGCAGTATTTT
TRBV28,NA,NA,TRBJ1-1,CAIPSSSGGFEAFF,TGTGCCATCCCTTCTTCTTCCGGGGGGTTTGAAGCTTTCTTT
TRBV6-6,NA,NA,TRBJ1-2,CASSHISRGVLNYGYTF,TGTGCCAGCAGTCATATTTCCCGGGGTGTGCTTAACTATGGCTACACCTTC
TRBV19,TRBD2,NA,TRBJ2-1,CASSIGLAGSTGNEQFF,TGTGCCAGTAGTATAGGGTTAGCGGGGTCAACGGGGAATGAGCAGTTCTTC
TRBV6-6,TRBD1,NA,TRBJ1-2,CASSYPPTGNYGYTF,TGTGCCAGCAGTTACCCACCGACAGGGAACTATGGCTACACCTTC
TRBV3-1/TRBV3-2,TRBD1,NA,TRBJ2-1,CASSRGTGINEQFF,TGTGCCAGCAGCCGCGGGACAGGGATCAATGAGCAGTTCTTC
TRBV5-1,NA,NA,TRBJ1-4,CASSRGRSPGNEKLFF,TGCGCCAGCAGTCGGGGTCGTTCACCGGGTAATGAAAAACTGTTTTTT
TRBV19,TRBD1,NA,TRBJ2-7,CASSPGQGAGEQYF,TGTGCCAGTAGCCCCGGGCAGGGGGCAGGCGAGCAGTACTTC
TRBV7-2,TRBD1,NA,TRBJ1-5,CASSLEIDRTGFSQPQHF,TGTGCCAGCAGCTTAGAGATCGACAGGACAGGGTTTAGTCAGCCCCAGCATTTT
TRBV19,NA,NA,TRBJ1-2,CASSIAESYGYTF,TGTGCCAGTAGTATCGCCGAGAGCTATGGCTACACCTTC
TRBV2,NA,NA,TRBJ1-5,CARPKGPIPGRPQPQHF,TGTGCCAGACCTAAGGGGCCCATCCCCGGGCGGCCTCAGCCCCAGCATTTT
TRBV19,TRBD1,NA,TRBJ2-1,CASSMIGTGSYEQFF,TGTGCCAGTAGTATGATTGGGACAGGGTCATATGAGCAGTTCTTC
TRBV3-1/TRBV3-2,NA,NA,TRBJ1-1,CASSQGFGGITEAFF,TGTGCCAGCAGCCAAGGGTTCGGGGGAATTACTGAAGCTTTCTTT
TRBV7-2,TRBD2,NA,TRBJ2-5,CASSLAISGGLSETQYF,TGTGCCAGCAGCTTAGCCATTAGCGGGGGGCTGTCAGAGACCCAGTACTTC
TRBV7-2,NA,NA,TRBJ2-5,CASSLGGQIEETQYF,TGTGCCAGCAGCTTAGGGGGCCAGATAGAAGAGACCCAGTACTTC
TRBV6-1,NA,NA,TRBJ2-2,CASSDRTDTGELFF,TGTGCCAGCAGTGACAGGACTGACACCGGGGAGCTGTTTTTT
TRBV6-5,NA,NA,TRBJ1-2,CASRPTGLSGYTF,TGTGCCAGCAGACCTACAGGGTTGAGTGGCTACACCTTC
TRBV6-5,NA,NA,TRBJ2-1,CASGAQFNEQFF,TGTGCCAGCGGGGCGCAGTTCAATGAGCAGTTCTTC